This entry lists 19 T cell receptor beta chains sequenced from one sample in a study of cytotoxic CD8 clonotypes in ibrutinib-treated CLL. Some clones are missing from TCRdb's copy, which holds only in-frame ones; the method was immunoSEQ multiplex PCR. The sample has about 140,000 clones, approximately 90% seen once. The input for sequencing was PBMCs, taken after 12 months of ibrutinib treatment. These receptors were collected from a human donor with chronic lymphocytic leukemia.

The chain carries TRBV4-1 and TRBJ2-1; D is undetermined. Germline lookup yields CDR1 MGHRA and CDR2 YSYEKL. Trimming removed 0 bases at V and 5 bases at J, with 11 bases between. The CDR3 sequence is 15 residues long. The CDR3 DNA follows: TGCGCCAGCAGCCAAGAAGGTCGAGATCACAATGAGCAGTTCTTC. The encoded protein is CASSQEGRDHNEQFF.

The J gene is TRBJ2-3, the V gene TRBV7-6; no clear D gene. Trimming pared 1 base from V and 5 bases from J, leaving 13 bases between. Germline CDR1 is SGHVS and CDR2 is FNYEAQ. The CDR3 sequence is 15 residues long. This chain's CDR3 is CASSLEGPNRDTQYF. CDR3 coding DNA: TGTGCCAGCAGCTTAGAAGGCCCAAATAGAGATACGCAGTATTTT.

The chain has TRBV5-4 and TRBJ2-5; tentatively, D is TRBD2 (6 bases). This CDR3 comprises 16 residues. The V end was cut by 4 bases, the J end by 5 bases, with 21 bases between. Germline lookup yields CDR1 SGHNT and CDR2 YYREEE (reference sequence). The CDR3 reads CASSPALTGVGETQYF. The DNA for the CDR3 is TGTGCCAGCAGCCCTGCACTTACGGGAGTGGGGGAGACCCAGTACTTC.

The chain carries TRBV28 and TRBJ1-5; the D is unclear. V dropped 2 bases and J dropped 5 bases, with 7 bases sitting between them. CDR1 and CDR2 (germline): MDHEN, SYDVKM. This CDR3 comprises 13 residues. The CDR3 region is CASSLIAHQPQHF. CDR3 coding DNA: TGTGCCAGCAGTTTAATAGCGCATCAGCCCCAGCATTTT. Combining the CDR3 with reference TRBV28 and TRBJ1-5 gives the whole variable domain DVKVTQSSRYLVKRTGEKVFLECVQDMDHENMFWYRQDPGLGLRLIYFSYDVKMKEKGDIPEGYSVSREKKERFSLILESASTNQTSMYLCASSLIAHQPQHFGDGTRLSIL.

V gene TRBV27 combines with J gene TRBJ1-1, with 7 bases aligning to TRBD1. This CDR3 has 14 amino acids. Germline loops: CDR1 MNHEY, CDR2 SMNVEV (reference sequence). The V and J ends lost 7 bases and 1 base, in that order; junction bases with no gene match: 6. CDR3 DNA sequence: TGTGCCAGCAAGGGGGCAGGATCGAACACTGAAGCTTTCTTT. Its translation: CASKGAGSNTEAFF.

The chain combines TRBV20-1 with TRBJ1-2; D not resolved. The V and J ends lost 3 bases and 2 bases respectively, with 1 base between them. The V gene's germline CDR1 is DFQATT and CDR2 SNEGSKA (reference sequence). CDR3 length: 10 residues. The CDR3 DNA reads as TGCAGTGCTAGCAACTATGGCTACACCTTC. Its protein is CSASNYGYTF.

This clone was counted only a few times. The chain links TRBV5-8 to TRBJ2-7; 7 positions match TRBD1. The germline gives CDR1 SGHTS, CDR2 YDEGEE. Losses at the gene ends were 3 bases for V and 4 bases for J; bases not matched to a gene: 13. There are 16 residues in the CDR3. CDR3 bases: TGTGCCAGCAGCTCCCCGGGACAGACGATATCTTACGAGCAGTACTTC. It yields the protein CASSSPGQTISYEQYF.

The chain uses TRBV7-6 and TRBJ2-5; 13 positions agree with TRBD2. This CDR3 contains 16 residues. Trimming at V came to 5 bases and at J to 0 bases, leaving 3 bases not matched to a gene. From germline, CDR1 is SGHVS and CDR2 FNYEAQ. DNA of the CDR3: TGTGCCAGCAGCCTGGGACTAGCGGGAAACCAAGAGACCCAGTACTTC. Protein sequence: CASSLGLAGNQETQYF. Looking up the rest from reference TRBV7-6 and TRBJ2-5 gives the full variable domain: GAGVSQSPRYKVTKRGQDVALRCDPISGHVSLYWYRQALGQGPEFLTYFNYEAQQDKSGLPNDRFSAERPEGSISTLTIQRTEQRDSAMYRCASSLGLAGNQETQYFGPGTRLLVL.

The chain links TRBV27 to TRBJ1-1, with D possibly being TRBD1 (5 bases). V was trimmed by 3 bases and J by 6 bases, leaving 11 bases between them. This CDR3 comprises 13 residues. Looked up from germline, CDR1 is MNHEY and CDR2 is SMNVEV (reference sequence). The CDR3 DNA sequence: TGTGCCAGCAGTTTGCTCAGGGCCGCTGAAGCTTTCTTT. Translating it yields CASSLLRAAEAFF.

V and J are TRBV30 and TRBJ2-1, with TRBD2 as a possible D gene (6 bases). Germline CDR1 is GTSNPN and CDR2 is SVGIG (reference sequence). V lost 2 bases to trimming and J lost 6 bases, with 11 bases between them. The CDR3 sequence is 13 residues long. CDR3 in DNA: TGTGCCTGGAGTTATGGGGGAGGCAATGAGCAGTTCTTC. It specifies CAWSYGGGNEQFF.

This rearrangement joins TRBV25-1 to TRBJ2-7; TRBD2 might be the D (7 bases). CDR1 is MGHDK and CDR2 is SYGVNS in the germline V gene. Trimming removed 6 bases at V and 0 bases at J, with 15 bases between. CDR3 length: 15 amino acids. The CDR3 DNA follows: TGTGCCAGCAGGGGGGGGCTCTGGGGCTCCTACGAGCAGTACTTC. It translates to CASRGGLWGSYEQYF.

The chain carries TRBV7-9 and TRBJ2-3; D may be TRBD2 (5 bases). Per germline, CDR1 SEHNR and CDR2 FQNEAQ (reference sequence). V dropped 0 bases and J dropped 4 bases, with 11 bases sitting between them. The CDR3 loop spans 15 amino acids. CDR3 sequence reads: CASSLAPGEADTQYF. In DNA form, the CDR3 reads TGTGCCAGCAGCTTAGCGCCCGGGGAAGCAGATACGCAGTATTTT.

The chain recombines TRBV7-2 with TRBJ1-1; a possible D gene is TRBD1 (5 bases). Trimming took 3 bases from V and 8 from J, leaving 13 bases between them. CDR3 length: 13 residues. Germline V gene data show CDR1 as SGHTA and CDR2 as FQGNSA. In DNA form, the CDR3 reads TGTGCCAGCAGCTTCGTTCGACGGGGGGAAGCTTTCTTT. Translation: CASSFVRRGEAFF. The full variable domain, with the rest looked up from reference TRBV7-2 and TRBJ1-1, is GAGVSQSPSNKVTEKGKDVELRCDPISGHTALYWYRQSLGQGLEFLIYFQGNSAPDKSGLPSDRFSAERTGGSVSTLTIQRTQQEDSAVYLCASSFVRRGEAFFGQGTRLTVV.

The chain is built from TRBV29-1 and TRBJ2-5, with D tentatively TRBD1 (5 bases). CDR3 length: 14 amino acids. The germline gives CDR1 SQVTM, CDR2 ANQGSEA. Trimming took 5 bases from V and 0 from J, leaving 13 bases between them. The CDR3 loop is CSVQDQGYQETQYF. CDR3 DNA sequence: TGCAGCGTTCAGGATCAGGGTTACCAAGAGACCCAGTACTTC.

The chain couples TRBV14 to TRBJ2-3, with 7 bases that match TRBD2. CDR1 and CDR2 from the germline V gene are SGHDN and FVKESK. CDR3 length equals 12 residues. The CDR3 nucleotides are TGTGCTATCCTAGCGGCCACAGATACGCAGTATTTT. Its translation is CAILAATDTQYF.

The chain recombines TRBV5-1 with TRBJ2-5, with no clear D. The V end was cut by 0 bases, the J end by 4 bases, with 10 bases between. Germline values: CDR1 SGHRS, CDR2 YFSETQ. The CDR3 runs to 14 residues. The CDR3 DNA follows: TGCGCCAGCAGCTTGGAGATTGCAAGAGAGACCCAGTACTTC. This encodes CASSLEIARETQYF.

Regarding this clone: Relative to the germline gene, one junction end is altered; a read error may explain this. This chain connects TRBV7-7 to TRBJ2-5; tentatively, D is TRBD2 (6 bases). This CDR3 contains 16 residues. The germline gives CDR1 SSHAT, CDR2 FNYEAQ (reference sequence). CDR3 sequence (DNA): TGTGCTAGCAGCCACTCGGGCGGGGTCAACAGGGAGACCCAGTACTTC. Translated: CASSHSGGVNRETQYF.

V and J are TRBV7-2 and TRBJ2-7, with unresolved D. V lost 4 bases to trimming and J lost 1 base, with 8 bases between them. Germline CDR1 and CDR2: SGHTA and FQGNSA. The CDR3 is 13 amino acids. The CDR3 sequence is CASSSYNSYEQYF. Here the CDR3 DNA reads TGTGCCAGCAGCTCTTACAATTCCTACGAGCAGTACTTC.

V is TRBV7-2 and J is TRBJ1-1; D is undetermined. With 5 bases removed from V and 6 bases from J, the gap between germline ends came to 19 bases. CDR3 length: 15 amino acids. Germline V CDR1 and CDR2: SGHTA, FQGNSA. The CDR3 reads CASSTLRMSEAEAFF. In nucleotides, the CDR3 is TGTGCCAGCAGCACACTTCGGATGTCAGAGGCTGAAGCTTTCTTT.